Each of the 7 T cell receptor beta chains below was sequenced from the same sample in a study of beta chain features in type 1 diabetes. Expressed TCRB transcripts were sequenced because the isolated RNA had all been reverse transcribed beforehand. The method was immunoSEQ multiplex PCR; TCRdb's version includes in-frame clones alone and lacks a portion of them. The sample lists roughly 150,000 clones, approximately 10% occurring once. What was sequenced was central memory CD4+ T cells from blood. The receptors shown here come from a man between 18 and 29 years old in good health.

The chain combines TRBV23-1 with TRBJ1-2, with TRBD1 identical over 8 bases. TRBV23-1 counts as an open reading frame of uncertain function. The V gene end was trimmed by 4 bases and the J gene end by 5 bases; junction bases not matched to a gene: 6. The CDR3 has 14 amino acids. Here the CDR3 DNA reads TGCGCCAGCAGTCCTCGGGACAGGAATTATGGCTACACCTTC. As protein: CASSPRDRNYGYTF.

The chain couples TRBV11-2 to TRBJ2-4, with D unclear. V lost 0 bases and J lost 1, with 4 bases in between. The germline V gene encodes CDR1 SGHAT and CDR2 FQNNGV. This CDR3 region has 14 residues. In DNA, the CDR3 is TGTGCCAGCAGCTTAGATCCCGCCAAAAACATTCAGTACTTC. This gives the protein CASSLDPAKNIQYF.

This clone showed up many times. The CDR3 region has the DNA TGTGCCAGCAGCTTGGGGCGAGCCAAAAACATTCAGTACTTC. This sequence encodes CASSLGRAKNIQYF. J is TRBJ2-4 and V is TRBV5-6; D is undetermined. V was trimmed by 0 bases and J by 0 bases, leaving 4 bases between them. The CDR3 loop spans 14 amino acids. CDR1 and CDR2 from the germline V gene are SGHDT and YYEEEE.

The chain uses TRBV6-1 and TRBJ2-1, with TRBD1 matching over 8 bases. The CDR3 length is 15 residues. V was clipped by 5 bases and J by 5 bases; unmatched bases: 8. Germline lookup yields CDR1 MNHNS and CDR2 SASEGT. The CDR3 DNA reads as TGTGCCAGCAGTTTCGACAGGGGAGAAAACAATGAGCAGTTCTTC. It translates to CASSFDRGENNEQFF.

The chain employs TRBV7-2 and TRBJ1-5, with D unresolved. Germline-derived CDR1 and CDR2 are SGHTA and FQGNSA. The CDR3 covers 15 residues. Between the trimmed V and J ends, which lost 2 bases and 3 bases, there was a span of 11 bases. For the CDR3, the DNA is TGTGCCAGCAGCTTATTAGCGGGAAACAATCAGCCCCAGCATTTT. This codes for CASSLLAGNNQPQHF.

The V and J genes are TRBV5-4 and TRBJ2-3; 9 bases match TRBD2. CDR3 length equals 15 residues. Germline V gene lookup returns CDR1 SGHNT and CDR2 YYREEE (reference sequence). Trimming cost V 1 base and J 4 bases; bases outside gene matches: 4. The CDR3 protein is CASSLRLAEADTQYF. CDR3 DNA sequence: TGTGCCAGCAGCTTGCGACTAGCGGAGGCAGATACGCAGTATTTT. The complete variable domain, with remaining parts taken from reference TRBV5-4 and TRBJ2-3, reads ETGVTQSPTHLIKTRGQQVTLRCSSQSGHNTVSWYQQALGQGPQFIFQYYREEENGRGNFPPRFSGLQFPNYSSELNVNALELDDSALYLCASSLRLAEADTQYFGPGTRLTVL.

DNA of the CDR3: TGTGCCAGCAGCCAGGGGGGAAACTATGGCTACACCTTC. Its protein product is CASSQGGNYGYTF. The chain links TRBV25-1 to TRBJ1-2, with TRBD1 matching over 7 bases. The germline V gene encodes CDR1 MGHDK and CDR2 SYGVNS. This CDR3 region has 13 residues. Trimming took 6 bases from V and 2 from J; bases not matched to a gene: 3.